These 11 T cell receptor beta chains were all obtained from the same sample, sequenced in a study of blood T cells in healthy people across ages. The second PCR ran roughly 7 to 12 cycles with a sample-barcoded 5' primer and J-beta primers. TCRdb used MiXCR to reprocess the 5' RACE reads, holding one entry per CDR3 protein. The sample contains approximately 1,100,000 distinct CDR3 sequences, roughly 45% of which appear only once. Sequenced sample: blood. The receptor source for this set is a woman in her sixties in good health.

The chain uses TRBV12-3 or TRBV12-4 and TRBJ2-1; 8 bases agree with TRBD2. The CDR3 loop spans 18 amino acids. The V and J ends lost 3 bases and 0 bases, in that order; junction bases with no gene match: 10. The CDR3 DNA follows: TGTGCCAGCAGTTTTGCGGGAGGCATTTCCGGCTCCTACAATGAGCAGTTCTTC. Translating gives CASSFAGGISGSYNEQFF.

The chain combines TRBV5-1 with TRBJ2-7, with D uncertain. V was shortened by 5 bases and J by 1 base, with 10 bases between the two germline ends. CDR1 and CDR2 (germline): SGHRS, YFSETQ. This CDR3 contains 13 residues. The CDR3 region is CASSNQASYEQYF. The CDR3 DNA follows: TGCGCCAGCAGTAATCAGGCTTCCTACGAGCAGTACTTC. The full variable domain, its missing parts supplied by reference TRBV5-1 and TRBJ2-7, is KAGVTQTPRYLIKTRGQQVTLSCSPISGHRSVSWYQQTPGQGLQFLFEYFSETQRNKGNFPGRFSGRQFSNSRSEMNVSTLELGDSALYLCASSNQASYEQYFGPGTRLTVT.

V gene TRBV20-1 combines with J gene TRBJ2-1; the match to TRBD2 covers 11 bases. In germline, CDR1 is DFQATT, CDR2 SNEGSKA (reference sequence). The trim removed 5 bases at V and 5 bases at J, leaving 11 bases unmatched. The CDR3 spans 16 residues. The DNA for the CDR3 is TGCAGTGCTCAGTCTGTAGCGGGAGGGTCCCACAATGAGCAGTTCTTC. It specifies CSAQSVAGGSHNEQFF.

CDR3: CASSHQLGLSYEQYF. The CDR3 coding sequence is TGTGCCAGCAGCCACCAACTAGGACTCTCCTACGAGCAGTACTTC. This chain joins TRBV3-1 and TRBJ2-4, with D possibly TRBD2 on 5 matching bases. The DNA end is a closer match to TRBJ2-7, so the J assignment may be wrong. This CDR3 has 15 amino acids. Germline values: CDR1 LGHDT, CDR2 YNNKEL (reference sequence).

V gene TRBV19 combines with J gene TRBJ2-1; 10 positions agree with TRBD2. The CDR3 length is 14 residues. V shed 8 bases and J 7 bases; nucleotides not matched to a gene: 8. CDR1 LNHDA and CDR2 SQIVND come from the germline V gene (reference sequence). CDR3 residues: CASLKREGFNEQFF. CDR3 coding DNA: TGTGCCAGTTTGAAGCGGGAGGGGTTTAATGAGCAGTTCTTC.

The chain has TRBV4-1 and TRBJ2-7; TRBD2 is a possible D gene (6 bases). This CDR3 contains 15 residues. In germline, CDR1 is MGHRA, CDR2 YSYEKL. V was clipped by 0 bases and J by 1 base, with 10 bases between them. The CDR3, as DNA: TGCGCCAGCAGCCAAGACGCCGGGACTTCCTACGAGCAGTACTTC. It encodes CASSQDAGTSYEQYF.

This clonotype appeared a few times. The chain employs TRBV6-2 or TRBV6-3 and TRBJ1-1, with D hard to call. The CDR3 is 15 amino acids. Germline V gives CDR1 MNHEY, CDR2 SVGEGT. Trimming left V 0 bases short and J 1 base short, with 9 bases between. CDR3 residues: CASSYSLNPNTEAFF. In nucleotides, the CDR3 is TGTGCCAGCAGTTACTCGTTGAATCCGAACACTGAAGCTTTCTTT.

A note on this clonotype: One end of the junction fails to match germline, which may point to a read error. This chain connects TRBV12-3 or TRBV12-4 to TRBJ2-7, with 11 bases matching TRBD2. The CDR3 extends over 15 amino acids. This chain's CDR3 is CASRLAGGDFYEQYF. CDR3 nucleotide sequence: TGTGCCAGCAGATTAGCGGGAGGGGATTTCTACGAGCAGTACTTC.

The rearrangement links TRBV9 to TRBJ2-5; D possibly uses TRBD1 or TRBD2 (5 bases each). This CDR3 has 14 residues. From germline, CDR1 is SGDLS and CDR2 YYNGEE. V lost 2 bases to trimming and J lost 5 bases, with 13 bases between them. Here the CDR3 DNA reads TGTGCCAGCAGCGTTTGGGGGACGGGGGAGACCCAGTACTTC. It codes for CASSVWGTGETQYF.

The genes are TRBV6-2 or TRBV6-3 and TRBJ2-1, with 11 bases identical to TRBD2. TRBJ2-7 matches the DNA end more closely, so the J call is doubtful. Germline loops: CDR1 MNHEY, CDR2 SVGEGT. This CDR3 has 18 amino acids. The CDR3 DNA reads TGTGCCAGCAGTTATGCCCTAGCGGGAGGCCCCTCCTACAATGAGCAGTACTTC. Encoded protein: CASSYALAGGPSYNEQYF.

This clonotype was found a few times. The chain joins TRBV25-1 to TRBJ2-4; a weak D match, TRBD2 (6 bases). Germline-derived CDR1 and CDR2 are MGHDK and SYGVNS. The length of the CDR3 is 14 residues. V was shortened by 6 bases and J by 1 base, with 10 bases between the two germline ends. CDR3 bases: TGTGCCAGCAGCAGACTAGATGCCAAAAACATTCAGTACTTC. Its protein is CASSRLDAKNIQYF. The complete variable domain, with remaining parts taken from reference TRBV25-1 and TRBJ2-4, reads EADIYQTPRYLVIGTGKKITLECSQTMGHDKMYWYQQDPGMELHLIHYSYGVNSTEKGDLSSESTVSRIRTEHFPLTLESARPSHTSQYLCASSRLDAKNIQYFGAGTRLSVL.